A selection of T cell receptor beta chains follows, all from one sample in a study of cytomegalovirus exposure and HLA in healthy donors. The method was immunoSEQ multiplex PCR; TCRdb's version includes in-frame clones alone and lacks a portion of them. The table lists fewer than 250,000 clones, about 81% of them singletons. The sequencing sample was made of PBMCs. These receptors were collected from a man in his forties in good health and CMV-seropositive. Each CDR3 is given with its conserved first and last residue. Each record gives: CDR3 protein, CDR3 DNA, clone size, D gene, V gene, J gene. The D gene is left open where the match is weak. Some rows have no size entry. The others give once, few or many, or a class for an expanded clone.

CDR3 protein: CASSIATGAPVETQYF
CDR3 DNA: TGTGCCAGTAGTATAGCCACAGGGGCCCCCGTGGAGACCCAGTACTTC
clone size: .
D gene: TRBD1
V gene: TRBV19
J gene: TRBJ2-5

CDR3 protein: CASRSGNRISEQYF
CDR3 DNA: TGTGCCAGCAGATCAGGGAATCGGATAAGCGAGCAGTACTTC
clone size: few
D gene: .
V gene: TRBV2
J gene: TRBJ2-7

CDR3 protein: CASSLSGTSRGTDTQYF
CDR3 DNA: TGTGCCAGCAGCTTGTCCGGGACCTCGCGGGGGACAGATACGCAGTATTTT
clone size: .
D gene: TRBD2
V gene: TRBV5-5
J gene: TRBJ2-3

CDR3 protein: CASSQVGGRGPTGELFF
CDR3 DNA: TGCGCCAGCAGCCAAGTTGGGGGCAGGGGCCCGACCGGGGAGCTGTTTTTT
clone size: .
D gene: .
V gene: TRBV4-1
J gene: TRBJ2-2

CDR3 protein: CAVQSTDTQYF
CDR3 DNA: TGTGCTGTACAGAGCACAGATACGCAGTATTTT
clone size: once
D gene: .
V gene: TRBV7-7
J gene: TRBJ2-3

CDR3 protein: CASSKEGGGWYGYTF
CDR3 DNA: TGTGCCAGCAGCAAAGAGGGCGGGGGTTGGTATGGCTACACCTTC
clone size: .
D gene: .
V gene: TRBV6-5
J gene: TRBJ1-2

CDR3 protein: CASSRFDRDTEAFF
CDR3 DNA: TGTGCCAGCAGCCGATTCGACAGGGACACTGAAGCTTTCTTT
clone size: .
D gene: TRBD1
V gene: TRBV6-5
J gene: TRBJ1-1

CDR3 protein: CASSFDGGQVEGDGYTF
CDR3 DNA: TGTGCCAGCAGCTTTGATGGGGGACAGGTAGAAGGCGATGGCTACACCTTC
clone size: .
D gene: TRBD1
V gene: TRBV7-9
J gene: TRBJ1-2

CDR3 protein: CAWSVLGGVGYTF
CDR3 DNA: TGTGCCTGGAGTGTGTTGGGGGGTGTTGGCTACACCTTC
clone size: .
D gene: .
V gene: TRBV30
J gene: TRBJ1-2

CDR3 protein: CASSLGGGEQYF
CDR3 DNA: TGTGCCAGCAGCTTAGGAGGGGGCGAGCAGTACTTC
clone size: .
D gene: .
V gene: TRBV7-6
J gene: TRBJ2-7

CDR3 protein: CASSDRTGTGSGNTIYF
CDR3 DNA: TGTGCCAGCAGTGACCGGACAGGGACGGGTTCTGGAAACACCATATATTTT
clone size: .
D gene: TRBD1
V gene: TRBV25-1
J gene: TRBJ1-3

CDR3 protein: CASSLAGGVAPTYNEQFF
CDR3 DNA: TGTGCCAGCAGCTTAGCGGGAGGGGTAGCGCCTACCTACAATGAGCAGTTCTTC
clone size: .
D gene: TRBD2
V gene: TRBV7-2
J gene: TRBJ2-1

CDR3 protein: CASSLRGGVEEKLFF
CDR3 DNA: TGTGCCAGCAGCTTAAGGGGAGGAGTGGAGGAAAAACTGTTTTTT
clone size: .
D gene: .
V gene: TRBV11-3
J gene: TRBJ1-4

CDR3 protein: CASVTGDRGRAFF
CDR3 DNA: TGCGCCAGCGTTACCGGGGACAGGGGGCGAGCTTTCTTT
clone size: .
D gene: TRBD1
V gene: TRBV10-1
J gene: TRBJ1-1

CDR3 protein: CASSGLAGAGGEQFF
CDR3 DNA: TGTGCCAGTAGTGGACTAGCGGGAGCGGGTGGTGAGCAGTTCTTC
clone size: .
D gene: TRBD2
V gene: TRBV19
J gene: TRBJ2-1

CDR3 protein: CASSVGTGGSEKLFF
CDR3 DNA: TGTGCCAGCAGCGTGGGGACAGGGGGAAGTGAAAAACTGTTTTTT
clone size: .
D gene: TRBD1
V gene: TRBV9
J gene: TRBJ1-4

CDR3 protein: CASSVAGTGLMNTEAFF
CDR3 DNA: TGTGCCAGCAGTGTCGCCGGGACAGGGCTCATGAACACTGAAGCTTTCTTT
clone size: .
D gene: TRBD1
V gene: TRBV2
J gene: TRBJ1-1

CDR3 protein: CASSVGDILNTEAFF
CDR3 DNA: TGTGCCAGCAGCGTAGGGGACATTCTTAACACTGAAGCTTTCTTT
clone size: .
D gene: .
V gene: TRBV9
J gene: TRBJ1-1

CDR3 protein: CATTWRTGSFYGYTF
CDR3 DNA: TGTGCCACTACGTGGAGGACAGGGAGCTTCTATGGCTACACCTTC
clone size: once
D gene: TRBD1
V gene: TRBV19
J gene: TRBJ1-2

CDR3 protein: CASSLVGENTEAFF
CDR3 DNA: TGCGCCAGCAGCTTGGTTGGAGAGAACACTGAAGCTTTCTTT
clone size: few
D gene: .
V gene: TRBV5-1
J gene: TRBJ1-1

CDR3 protein: CASSPTENTEAFF
CDR3 DNA: TGTGCCAGCTCACCAACAGAGAACACTGAAGCTTTCTTT
clone size: .
D gene: .
V gene: TRBV18
J gene: TRBJ1-1

CDR3 protein: CASSTRGAGGDLSYNEQFF
CDR3 DNA: TGTGCCAGCAGTACCAGGGGAGCGGGAGGGGATCTCTCCTACAATGAGCAGTTCTTC
clone size: once
D gene: TRBD2
V gene: TRBV28
J gene: TRBJ2-1

CDR3 protein: CAIGTGRKDTQYF
CDR3 DNA: TGTGCCATCGGGACAGGGCGGAAAGATACGCAGTATTTT
clone size: .
D gene: TRBD1
V gene: TRBV2
J gene: TRBJ2-3

CDR3 protein: CASSPGTVDGYTF
CDR3 DNA: TGCGCCAGCAGCCCAGGGACAGTTGATGGCTACACCTTC
clone size: .
D gene: TRBD1
V gene: TRBV5-1
J gene: TRBJ1-2

CDR3 protein: CASSSAGGQPQHF
CDR3 DNA: TGTGCCAGCAGTTCTGCGGGAGGACAGCCCCAGCATTTT
clone size: .
D gene: .
V gene: TRBV6-5
J gene: TRBJ1-5

CDR3 protein: CASRFSGEQYF
CDR3 DNA: TGTGCCAGCAGATTCTCGGGGGAGCAGTACTTC
clone size: .
D gene: .
V gene: TRBV5-6
J gene: TRBJ2-7

CDR3 protein: CASSLVGSIGSNYGYTF
CDR3 DNA: TGTGCCAGCAGCTTAGTCGGCAGTATCGGGTCTAACTATGGCTACACCTTC
clone size: few
D gene: .
V gene: TRBV7-9
J gene: TRBJ1-2

CDR3 protein: CASEVRMNTEAFF
CDR3 DNA: TGTGCCAGCGAGGTCCGGATGAACACTGAAGCTTTCTTT
clone size: .
D gene: .
V gene: TRBV6-6
J gene: TRBJ1-1

CDR3 protein: CASSMGLAKNIQYF
CDR3 DNA: TGTGCCAGTAGTATGGGCTTAGCCAAAAACATTCAGTACTTC
clone size: .
D gene: .
V gene: TRBV19
J gene: TRBJ2-4

CDR3 protein: CASSPGAREVQPQHF
CDR3 DNA: TGTGCCAGCTCACCAGGGGCCAGGGAGGTTCAGCCCCAGCATTTT
clone size: .
D gene: .
V gene: TRBV18
J gene: TRBJ1-5

CDR3 protein: CASCLGVGELFF
CDR3 DNA: TGTGCCAGTTGTCTTGGAGTTGGGGAGCTGTTTTTT
clone size: .
D gene: .
V gene: TRBV19
J gene: TRBJ2-2

CDR3 protein: CASSSWSSAYEQYF
CDR3 DNA: TGTGCCAGCAGCTCATGGTCCAGTGCCTACGAGCAGTACTTC
clone size: .
D gene: .
V gene: TRBV27
J gene: TRBJ2-7

CDR3 protein: CATAGTSVYEQYF
CDR3 DNA: TGTGCCACCGCCGGGACTAGCGTGTACGAGCAGTACTTC
clone size: .
D gene: TRBD2
V gene: TRBV10-3
J gene: TRBJ2-7

CDR3 protein: CASSIRGNEQFF
CDR3 DNA: TGTGCCAGTAGTATAAGGGGCAATGAGCAGTTCTTC
clone size: .
D gene: .
V gene: TRBV19
J gene: TRBJ2-1

CDR3 protein: CASSQAGENYGYTF
CDR3 DNA: TGCGCCAGCAGCCAAGCAGGGGAGAACTATGGCTACACCTTC
clone size: .
D gene: .
V gene: TRBV4-1
J gene: TRBJ1-2

CDR3 protein: CASSVGPYNEQFF
CDR3 DNA: TGTGCCAGCAGTGTGGGGCCCTACAATGAGCAGTTCTTC
clone size: .
D gene: .
V gene: TRBV2
J gene: TRBJ2-1

CDR3 protein: CASSIYATSGRARRETQYF
CDR3 DNA: TGTGCCAGTAGTATATATGCGACTAGCGGGAGGGCCCGAAGGGAGACCCAGTACTTC
clone size: .
D gene: TRBD2
V gene: TRBV19
J gene: TRBJ2-5

CDR3 protein: CASSFGTRGETQYF
CDR3 DNA: TGTGCCAGCAGCTTCGGGACTAGGGGGGAGACCCAGTACTTC
clone size: .
D gene: TRBD2
V gene: TRBV7-2
J gene: TRBJ2-5

CDR3 protein: CASSPYQGGPYEQYF
CDR3 DNA: TGTGCCAGCTCACCATACCAGGGGGGACCCTACGAGCAGTACTTC
clone size: .
D gene: .
V gene: TRBV18
J gene: TRBJ2-7

CDR3 protein: CATSSGFSNQPQHF
CDR3 DNA: TGTGCCACCAGTAGCGGCTTTAGCAATCAGCCCCAGCATTTT
clone size: .
D gene: .
V gene: TRBV15
J gene: TRBJ1-5

CDR3 protein: CATSNNLDRLKETQYF
CDR3 DNA: TGTGCCACCAGCAACAATCTGGACAGATTGAAAGAGACCCAGTACTTC
clone size: few
D gene: .
V gene: TRBV15
J gene: TRBJ2-5

CDR3 protein: CASAGGLAGGPGRTQYF
CDR3 DNA: TGTGCCTCAGCGGGGGGACTAGCGGGAGGGCCTGGGAGGACGCAGTATTTT
clone size: .
D gene: TRBD2
V gene: TRBV28
J gene: TRBJ2-3

CDR3 protein: CATGMGRGRETQYF
CDR3 DNA: TGTGCCACCGGCATGGGAAGGGGGAGAGAGACCCAGTACTTC
clone size: .
D gene: .
V gene: TRBV15
J gene: TRBJ2-5

CDR3 protein: CAISARTGGAFEQYF
CDR3 DNA: TGTGCCATCAGTGCTCGGACAGGGGGCGCATTCGAGCAGTACTTC
clone size: .
D gene: TRBD1
V gene: TRBV10-3
J gene: TRBJ2-7

CDR3 protein: CASRRPAPTSGYNEQFF
CDR3 DNA: TGTGCCAGCAGGAGACCCGCCCCCACTAGCGGATACAATGAGCAGTTCTTC
clone size: few
D gene: TRBD2
V gene: TRBV25-1
J gene: TRBJ2-1